The subject of this entry is one TCR beta chain. CDR1 is DFQATT and CDR2 is SNEGSKA in the germline V gene (reference sequence). The V end lost 0 bases, the J end lost 6 bases, and 12 bases lay between the germline ends. The CDR3 has 14 residues. This sample is part of a study of early T cells in non-severe SARS-CoV-2 infection. TCRdb called the 5' RACE reads again in MiXCR, with one record for every CDR3 protein. The table lists some 76,000 distinct CDR3 sequences, roughly 13% of them singletons. The rearrangement uses TRBV20-1 and TRBJ1-5; D might be TRBD1 (5 bases). Sequencing was done on a sample of whole blood. The receptor was derived from an adult who was a healthcare worker with PCR-confirmed SARS-CoV-2 infection or an uninfected control (not recorded which). DNA for the CDR3: TGCAGTGCTAGAGATATAAGGGGCTCTCAGCCCCAGCATTTT. Amino acid sequence: CSARDIRGSQPQHF.